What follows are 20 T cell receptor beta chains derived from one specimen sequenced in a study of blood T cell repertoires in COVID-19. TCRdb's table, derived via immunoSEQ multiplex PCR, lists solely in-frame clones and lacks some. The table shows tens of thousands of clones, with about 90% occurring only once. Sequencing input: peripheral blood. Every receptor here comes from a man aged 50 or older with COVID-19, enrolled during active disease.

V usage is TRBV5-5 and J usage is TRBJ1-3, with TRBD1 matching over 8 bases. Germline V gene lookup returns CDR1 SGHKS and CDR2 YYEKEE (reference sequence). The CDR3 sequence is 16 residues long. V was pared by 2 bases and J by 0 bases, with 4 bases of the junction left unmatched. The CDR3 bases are TGTGCCAGCAGCTTTCAGGGGGCTATCTCTGGAAACACCATATATTTT. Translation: CASSFQGAISGNTIYF.

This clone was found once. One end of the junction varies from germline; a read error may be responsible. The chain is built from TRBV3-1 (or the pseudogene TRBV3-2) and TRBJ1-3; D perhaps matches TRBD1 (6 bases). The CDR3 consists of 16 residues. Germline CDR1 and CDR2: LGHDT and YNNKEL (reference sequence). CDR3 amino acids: CASSKETGFSGNTIYF. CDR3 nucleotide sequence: TGTGCCAGCAGCAAAGAGACAGGTTTCTCTGGAAACACCATATATTTT.

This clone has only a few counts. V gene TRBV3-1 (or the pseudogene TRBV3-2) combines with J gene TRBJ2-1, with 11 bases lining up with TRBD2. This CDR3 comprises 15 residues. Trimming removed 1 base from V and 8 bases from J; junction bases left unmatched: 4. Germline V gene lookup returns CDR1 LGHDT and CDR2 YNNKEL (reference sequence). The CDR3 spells CASSQVLLAGDEQFF. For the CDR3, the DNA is TGTGCCAGCAGCCAAGTTTTACTAGCGGGGGATGAGCAGTTCTTC.

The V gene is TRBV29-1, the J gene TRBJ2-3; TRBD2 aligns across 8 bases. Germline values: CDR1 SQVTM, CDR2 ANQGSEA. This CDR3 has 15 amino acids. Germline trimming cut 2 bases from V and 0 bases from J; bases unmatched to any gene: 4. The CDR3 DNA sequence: TGCAGCGTTGAATTGGTAGCGGGGAGCACAGATACGCAGTATTTT. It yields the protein CSVELVAGSTDTQYF.

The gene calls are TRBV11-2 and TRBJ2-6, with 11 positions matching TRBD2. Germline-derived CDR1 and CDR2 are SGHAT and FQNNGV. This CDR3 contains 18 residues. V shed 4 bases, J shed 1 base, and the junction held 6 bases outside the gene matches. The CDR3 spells CASSSVLAGGSGANVLTF. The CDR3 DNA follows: TGTGCCAGCAGCTCGGTGCTAGCGGGGGGATCTGGGGCCAACGTCCTGACTTTC. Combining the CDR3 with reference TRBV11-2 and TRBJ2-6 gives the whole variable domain EAGVAQSPRYKIIEKRQSVAFWCNPISGHATLYWYQQILGQGPKLLIQFQNNGVVDDSQLPKDRFSAERLKGVDSTLKIQPAKLEDSAVYLCASSSVLAGGSGANVLTFGAGSRLTVL.

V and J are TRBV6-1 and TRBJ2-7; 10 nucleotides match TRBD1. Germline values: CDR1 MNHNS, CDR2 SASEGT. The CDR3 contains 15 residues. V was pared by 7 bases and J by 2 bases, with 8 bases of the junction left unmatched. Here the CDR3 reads CASTKGGQGTYEQYF. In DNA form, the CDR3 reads TGTGCCAGCACCAAAGGGGGACAGGGGACCTACGAGCAGTACTTC.

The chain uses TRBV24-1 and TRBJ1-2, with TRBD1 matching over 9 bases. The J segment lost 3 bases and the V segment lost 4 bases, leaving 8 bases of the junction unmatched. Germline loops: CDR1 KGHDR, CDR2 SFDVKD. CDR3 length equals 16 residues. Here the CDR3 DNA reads TGTGCCACCAGTGAGGGAACAGGGGGCGCGCACTATGGCTACACCTTC. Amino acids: CATSEGTGGAHYGYTF.

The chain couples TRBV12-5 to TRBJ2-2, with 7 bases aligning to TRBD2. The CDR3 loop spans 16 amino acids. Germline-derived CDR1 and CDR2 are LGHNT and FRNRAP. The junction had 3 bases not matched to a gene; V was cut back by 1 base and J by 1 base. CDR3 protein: CASGLGASGNTGELFF. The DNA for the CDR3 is TGTGCTAGTGGTTTGGGTGCTAGCGGGAACACCGGGGAGCTGTTTTTT.

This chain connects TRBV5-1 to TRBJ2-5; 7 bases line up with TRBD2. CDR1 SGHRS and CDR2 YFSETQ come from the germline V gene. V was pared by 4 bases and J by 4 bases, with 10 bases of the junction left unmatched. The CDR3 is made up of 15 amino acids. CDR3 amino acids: CASSRQAGEAETQYF. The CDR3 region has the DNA TGCGCCAGCAGCAGGCAGGCGGGGGAAGCAGAGACCCAGTACTTC. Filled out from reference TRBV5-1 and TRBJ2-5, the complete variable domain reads KAGVTQTPRYLIKTRGQQVTLSCSPISGHRSVSWYQQTPGQGLQFLFEYFSETQRNKGNFPGRFSGRQFSNSRSEMNVSTLELGDSALYLCASSRQAGEAETQYFGPGTRLLVL.

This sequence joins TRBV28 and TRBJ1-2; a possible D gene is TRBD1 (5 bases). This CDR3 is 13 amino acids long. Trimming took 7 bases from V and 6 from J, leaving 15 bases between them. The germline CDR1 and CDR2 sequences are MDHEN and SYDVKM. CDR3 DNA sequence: TGTGCCAGCATCCCCAGGGAGGTGGATGGCTACACCTTC. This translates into CASIPREVDGYTF.

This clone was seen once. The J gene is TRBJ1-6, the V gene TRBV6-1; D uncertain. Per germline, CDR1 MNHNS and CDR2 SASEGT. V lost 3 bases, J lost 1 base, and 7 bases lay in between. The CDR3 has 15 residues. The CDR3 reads CASSEAGSYNSPLHF. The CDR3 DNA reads TGTGCCAGCAGTGAGGCAGGTTCCTATAATTCACCCCTCCACTTT.

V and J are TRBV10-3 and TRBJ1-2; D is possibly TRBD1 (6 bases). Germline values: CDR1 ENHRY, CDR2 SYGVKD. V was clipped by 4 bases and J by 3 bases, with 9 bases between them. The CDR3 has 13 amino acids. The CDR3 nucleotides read TGTGCCATCAGTGCAGGGGTAGACTATGGCTACACCTTC. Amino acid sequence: CAISAGVDYGYTF.

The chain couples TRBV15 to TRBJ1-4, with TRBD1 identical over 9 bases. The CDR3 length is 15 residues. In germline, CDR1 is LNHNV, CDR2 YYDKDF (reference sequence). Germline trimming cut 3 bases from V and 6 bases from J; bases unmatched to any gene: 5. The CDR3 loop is CATSRTGGRDEKLFF. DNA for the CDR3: TGTGCCACCAGCAGGACAGGGGGGAGGGATGAAAAACTGTTTTTT. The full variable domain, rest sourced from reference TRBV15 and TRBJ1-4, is DAMVIQNPRYQVTQFGKPVTLSCSQTLNHNVMYWYQQKSSQAPKLLFHYYDKDFNNEADTPDNFQSRRPNTSFCFLDIRSPGLGDTAMYLCATSRTGGRDEKLFFGSGTQLSVL.

The chain's CDR3 is CASRSLLAGEQYF. Written as DNA, the CDR3 is TGTGCCAGCAGATCACTTCTAGCGGGGGAACAGTACTTC. This chain uses TRBV2 with TRBJ2-5, with 10 nucleotides matching TRBD2. The CDR3 is 13 amino acids. The germline CDR1 and CDR2 sequences are SNHLY and FYNNEI. Trimming cost V 6 bases and J 11 bases; bases outside gene matches: 9.

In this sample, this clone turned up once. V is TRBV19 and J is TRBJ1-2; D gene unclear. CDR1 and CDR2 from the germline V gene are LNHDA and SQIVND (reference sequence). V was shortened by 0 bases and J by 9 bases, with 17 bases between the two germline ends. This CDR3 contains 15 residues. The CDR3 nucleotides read TGTGCCAGTAGTATAGATGCCAAACGTTCGGGAAGCTACACCTTC. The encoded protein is CASSIDAKRSGSYTF.

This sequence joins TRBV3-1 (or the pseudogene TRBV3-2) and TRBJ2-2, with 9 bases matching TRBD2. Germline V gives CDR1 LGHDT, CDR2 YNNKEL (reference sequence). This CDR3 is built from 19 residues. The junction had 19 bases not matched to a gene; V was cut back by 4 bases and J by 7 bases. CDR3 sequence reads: CASSPGRLAGPLRIGELFF. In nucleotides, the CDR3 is TGTGCCAGCAGCCCTGGGAGGCTAGCGGGACCCCTTCGGATCGGGGAGCTGTTTTTT.

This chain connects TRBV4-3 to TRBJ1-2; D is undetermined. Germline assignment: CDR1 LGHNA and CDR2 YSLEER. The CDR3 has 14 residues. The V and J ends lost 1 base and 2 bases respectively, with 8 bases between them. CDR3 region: CASSQGQANYGYTF. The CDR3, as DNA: TGCGCCAGCAGCCAAGGTCAGGCCAACTATGGCTACACCTTC.

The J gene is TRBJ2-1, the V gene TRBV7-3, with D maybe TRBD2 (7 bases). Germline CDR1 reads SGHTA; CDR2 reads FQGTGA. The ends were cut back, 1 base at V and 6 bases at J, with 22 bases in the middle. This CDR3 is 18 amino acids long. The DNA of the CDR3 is TGTGCCAGCAGCTTAAGTTGGGTGGGCGGGGGCCTTTTCAATGAGCAGTTCTTC. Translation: CASSLSWVGGGLFNEQFF.

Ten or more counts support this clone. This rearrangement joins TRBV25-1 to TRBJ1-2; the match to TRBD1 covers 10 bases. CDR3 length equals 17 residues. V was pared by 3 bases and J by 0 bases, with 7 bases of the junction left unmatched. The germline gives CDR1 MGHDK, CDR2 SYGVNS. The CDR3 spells CASSEGQGRLTNYGYTF. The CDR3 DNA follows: TGTGCCAGCAGTGAGGGACAGGGGAGATTAACTAACTATGGCTACACCTTC.

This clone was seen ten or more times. The CDR3, as DNA: TGTGCCAGTAGTCTGGCGCGGGGTGAGACCCAGTACTTC. It translates to CASSLARGETQYF. The gene calls are TRBV19 and TRBJ2-5; possibly TRBD2 for D (6 bases). V was clipped by 5 bases and J by 5 bases, with 12 bases between them. CDR3 length equals 13 residues. CDR1 is LNHDA and CDR2 is SQIVND in the germline V gene (reference sequence).